One and the same sample provided the 20 T cell receptor beta chains below, sequenced in a study of Ad26.COV2.S vaccination and SARS-CoV-2 variants. The treatment denotes: 19 received Ad26.COV2.S at low or high dose, single or two shots; about 5 received placebo; per-sample allocation not given. Day 63 after the first vaccine or placebo injection was the time point for sampling. This table comes from immunoSEQ multiplex PCR, and its TCRdb copy is limited to in-frame clones, with some not included. The table shows roughly 250,000 clones, with 87% occurring only once. The starting material was peripheral blood, obtained in a trial of Ad26.COV2.S vaccine versus placebo. The receptors come from a person aged 18-65 years who received the Ad26.COV2.S COVID-19 vaccine or a placebo.

This clone has only one observation. As DNA, the CDR3 is TGTGCCTGGAGTACTGGCCCCATAAAAGATGGCTACACCTTC. It yields the protein CAWSTGPIKDGYTF. The rearrangement uses TRBV30 and TRBJ1-2; no reliable D call. The V gene lost 2 bases and the J gene lost 6 bases, with 16 bases spanning the gap. The length of the CDR3 is 14 residues. Per germline, CDR1 GTSNPN and CDR2 SVGIG (reference sequence).

This rearrangement joins TRBV9 to TRBJ2-6, with D uncertain. The V gene's germline CDR1 is SGDLS and CDR2 YYNGEE. V lost 4 bases, J lost 3 bases, and 8 bases lay in between. The CDR3 runs 14 residues. The CDR3 spells CASSPSGGANVLTF. CDR3 sequence (DNA): TGTGCCAGCAGCCCTTCAGGTGGGGCCAACGTCCTGACTTTC.

This chain uses TRBV30 with TRBJ1-3; D uncertain. Trimming took off 1 base at V and 8 bases at J, with 6 bases between the two ends. The CDR3 is 11 amino acids. Per germline, CDR1 GTSNPN and CDR2 SVGIG (reference sequence). Written as DNA, the CDR3 is TGTGCCTGGAGTGCGTCAGACACCATATATTTT. Protein sequence: CAWSASDTIYF.

The J gene is TRBJ2-3, the V gene TRBV4-2; 12 bases agree with TRBD2. This CDR3 is 17 amino acids long. V lost 4 bases, J lost 6 bases, and 11 bases stayed unmatched. Per the germline V gene, CDR1 is LGHNA and CDR2 is YNFKEQ. CDR3 protein: CASSPDTLAGGLDTQYF. The CDR3 bases are TGTGCCAGCAGCCCAGATACTCTAGCGGGAGGGTTGGATACGCAGTATTTT.

The V call is TRBV19, the J call TRBJ2-2; D gene uncertain. This CDR3 is 16 amino acids long. V was trimmed by 0 bases and J by 5 bases, leaving 13 bases between them. CDR1 and CDR2 from the germline V gene are LNHDA and SQIVND (reference sequence). The CDR3 reads CASSIDWQVRTGELFF. The CDR3 coding sequence is TGTGCCAGTAGTATAGATTGGCAGGTCCGGACCGGGGAGCTGTTTTTT.

The genes are TRBV4-3 and TRBJ2-7; D not resolved. The CDR3 extends over 13 amino acids. Trimming cost V 0 bases and J 3 bases, with 6 bases left between them. The germline V gene has CDR1 LGHNA and CDR2 YSLEER. The CDR3 reads CASSQDPFYEQYF. CDR3 DNA: TGCGCCAGCAGCCAAGACCCCTTCTACGAGCAGTACTTC.

The rearrangement joins TRBV5-1 to TRBJ1-5; no clear D. Germline V gives CDR1 SGHRS, CDR2 YFSETQ. The CDR3 is made up of 15 amino acids. The V end was cut by 0 bases, the J end by 1 base, with 8 bases between. This CDR3 reads CASSLGAGSNQPQHF. The CDR3, as DNA: TGCGCCAGCAGCTTGGGGGCGGGAAGCAATCAGCCCCAGCATTTT.

CDR3 nucleotide sequence: TGTGCCAGCAGCCCCGGACAGGGGGTCGAAAAACTGTTTTTT. Translation: CASSPGQGVEKLFF. The genes are TRBV7-9 and TRBJ1-4; 10 bases line up with TRBD1. Per the germline V gene, CDR1 is SEHNR and CDR2 is FQNEAQ (reference sequence). With V trimmed by 5 bases and J by 8 bases, 5 bases remained unmatched. The CDR3 spans 14 residues.

V is TRBV7-2 and J is TRBJ2-7; 9 bases fit TRBD2. The junction had 3 bases not matched to a gene; V was cut back by 1 base and J by 2 bases. Germline V lookup: CDR1 SGHTA, CDR2 FQGNSA. The length of the CDR3 is 15 residues. This CDR3 is CASSLGTSATYEQYF. CDR3 DNA sequence: TGTGCCAGCAGCTTAGGGACTAGCGCTACCTACGAGCAGTACTTC.

The chain carries TRBV4-1 and TRBJ2-7; 8 nucleotides align to TRBD2. Germline lookup yields CDR1 MGHRA and CDR2 YSYEKL. This CDR3 is built from 13 residues. V lost 3 bases, J lost 5 bases, and 3 bases stayed unmatched. The CDR3 sequence: CASSQGLVNEQYF. CDR3 in DNA: TGCGCCAGCAGCCAGGGACTAGTAAACGAGCAGTACTTC.

J is TRBJ2-6 and V is TRBV9; D is uncertain. The germline gives CDR1 SGDLS, CDR2 YYNGEE. The V end lost 2 bases, the J end lost 1 base, and 4 bases lay between the germline ends. The CDR3 runs to 14 residues. CDR3 residues: CASSVSSGANVLTF. The CDR3 DNA sequence: TGTGCCAGCAGCGTTAGTTCTGGGGCCAACGTCCTGACTTTC. Drawing the rest from reference TRBV9 and TRBJ2-6, the complete variable domain is DSGVTQTPKHLITATGQRVTLRCSPRSGDLSVYWYQQSLDQGLQFLIQYYNGEERAKGNILERFSAQQFPDLHSELNLSSLELGDSALYFCASSVSSGANVLTFGAGSRLTVL.

The V and J genes are TRBV5-6 and TRBJ2-7; a weak D match, TRBD1 (5 bases). This CDR3 region has 12 residues. CDR1 and CDR2 from the germline V gene are SGHDT and YYEEEE. The V gene lost 4 bases and the J gene lost 6 bases, with 11 bases spanning the gap. CDR3 sequence (DNA): TGTGCCAGCAGCAATCCAGGGTCCGAGCAGTACGTC. Residues: CASSNPGSEQYV.

The table lists this clone with a few counts. The junction departs from the called germline gene at one end, perhaps through a read error. This chain joins TRBV7-7 and TRBJ2-7; TRBD1 or TRBD2 may be the D gene (5 bases each). CDR1 is SSHAT and CDR2 is FNYEAQ in the germline V gene (reference sequence). The CDR3 is 14 residues long. As DNA, the CDR3 is TGTGCTAGCAGCCCTGGGACGAGCTCCTACGAGCAGTACTTC. This translates into CASSPGTSSYEQYF. Combining the CDR3 with reference TRBV7-7 and TRBJ2-7 gives the whole variable domain GAGVSQSPRYKVTKRGQDVTLRCDPISSHATLYWYQQALGQGPEFLTYFNYEAQPDKSGLPSDRFSAERPEGSISTLTIQRTEQRDSAMYRCASSPGTSSYEQYFGPGTRLTVT.

The gene calls are TRBV7-2 and TRBJ2-3; TRBD1 or TRBD2 may be the D gene (5 bases each). V was pared by 6 bases and J by 2 bases, with 15 bases between. Germline CDR1 and CDR2: SGHTA and FQGNSA. This CDR3 has 15 amino acids. In nucleotides, the CDR3 is TGTGCCAGCAGTCTATCGGGGCTAAACACAGATACGCAGTATTTT. Translated: CASSLSGLNTDTQYF.

This clone has only a few counts. This chain connects TRBV6-2 or TRBV6-3 to TRBJ2-7, with 9 nucleotides matching TRBD1. There are 15 residues in the CDR3. V lost 6 bases and J lost 3; bases outside the gene matches: 9. Looked up from germline, CDR1 is MNHEY and CDR2 is SVGEGT. The CDR3 DNA is TGTGCCAGCAGCCTCTTAGGACAGGGGTTCTACGAGCAGTACTTC. Its translation is CASSLLGQGFYEQYF.

The chain carries TRBV27 and TRBJ2-1; the D is unclear. V shed 3 bases and J shed 3 bases, with 6 bases lying between them. Germline CDR1 MNHEY, CDR2 SMNVEV (reference sequence). This CDR3 has 13 amino acids. The CDR3 bases are TGTGCCAGCAGTTTTGTCCTCTACAATGAGCAGTTCTTC. The encoded protein is CASSFVLYNEQFF.

The rearrangement joins TRBV18 to TRBJ1-1; possible D gene TRBD1, 6 bases. Germline lookup yields CDR1 KGHSH and CDR2 LQKENI. V gave up 4 bases and J gave up 4 bases, with 16 bases separating them. This CDR3 has 15 residues. CDR3 sequence reads: CASSRGAGGPTEAFF. The CDR3 nucleotides are TGTGCCAGCTCACGGGGGGCGGGAGGGCCCACTGAAGCTTTCTTT. The entire variable domain, with the rest obtained from reference TRBV18 and TRBJ1-1, is as follows: NAGVMQNPRHLVRRRGQEARLRCSPMKGHSHVYWYRQLPEEGLKFMVYLQKENIIDESGMPKERFSAEFPKEGPSILRIQQVVRGDSAAYFCASSRGAGGPTEAFFGQGTRLTVV.

This chain joins TRBV15 and TRBJ2-7, with a possible D match to TRBD2 (5 bases). V was trimmed by 8 bases and J by 3 bases, leaving 14 bases between them. The CDR3 spans 13 residues. The germline V gene encodes CDR1 LNHNV and CDR2 YYDKDF (reference sequence). CDR3 bases: TGTGCCACCGGACGGAAGGACTTCTACGAGCAGTACTTC. Translation gives CATGRKDFYEQYF.

The gene calls are TRBV27 and TRBJ1-2; 12 bases fit TRBD1. CDR3 length: 15 amino acids. The J segment lost 3 bases and the V segment lost 5 bases, leaving 4 bases of the junction unmatched. Germline V gene lookup returns CDR1 MNHEY and CDR2 SMNVEV (reference sequence). The CDR3 loop is CASSSRDRGHYGYTF. CDR3 coding DNA: TGTGCCAGCAGTAGCCGGGACAGGGGGCACTATGGCTACACCTTC.

V usage is TRBV18 and J usage is TRBJ1-5, with a tentative D call TRBD1 (6 bases). Trimming stripped 2 bases from V and 4 bases from J, with 18 bases between. Germline CDR1 reads KGHSH; CDR2 reads LQKENI. The CDR3 consists of 17 residues. CDR3 nucleotides: TGTGCCAGCTCACCAAATTCTAAGACAGGCCTAAATCAGCCCCAGCATTTT. This gives the protein CASSPNSKTGLNQPQHF.